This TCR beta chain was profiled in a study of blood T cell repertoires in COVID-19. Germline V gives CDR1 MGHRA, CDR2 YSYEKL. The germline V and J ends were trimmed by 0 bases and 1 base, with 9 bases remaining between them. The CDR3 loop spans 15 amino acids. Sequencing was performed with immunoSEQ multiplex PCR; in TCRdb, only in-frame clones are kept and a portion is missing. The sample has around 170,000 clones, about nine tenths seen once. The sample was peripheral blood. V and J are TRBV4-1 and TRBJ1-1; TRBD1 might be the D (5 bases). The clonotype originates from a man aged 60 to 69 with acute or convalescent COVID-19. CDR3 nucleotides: TGCGCCAGCAGCCAAGATTTGGGGGGGAACACTGAAGCTTTCTTT. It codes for CASSQDLGGNTEAFF.